The 29 T cell receptor beta chains reported below all come from one sample, sequenced in a study of blood T cell repertoires in COVID-19. Measured with immunoSEQ multiplex PCR; TCRdb has only the in-frame clones, and not every one. In the table there are over 250,000 clones, about 88% of which are singletons. Sequenced sample: peripheral blood. The receptors originated from a woman aged 55-75 years with acute or convalescent COVID-19.

A note on this clone: Other DNA sequences in the sample encode the same CDR3. This rearrangement joins TRBV28 to TRBJ1-2, with 10 nucleotides matching TRBD1. The CDR3 runs 13 residues. V shed 5 bases, J shed 5 bases, and the junction held 2 bases outside the gene matches. Germline V lookup: CDR1 MDHEN, CDR2 SYDVKM. CDR3 DNA: TGTGCCAGCAGTGAGGGACAGGGGTATGGCTACACCTTC. This encodes CASSEGQGYGYTF.

The gene calls are TRBV24-1 and TRBJ2-1; 10 bases are shared with TRBD2. The CDR3 sequence is 17 residues long. In germline, CDR1 is KGHDR, CDR2 SFDVKD. V dropped 4 bases and J dropped 5; count of bases not matched to a gene: 10. The DNA for the CDR3 is TGTGCCACCAGTGACCTGCCAGCGGGGGGGCTTAACAATGAGCAGTTCTTC. It codes for CATSDLPAGGLNNEQFF.

The V gene is TRBV5-1, the J gene TRBJ2-3; 9 positions agree with TRBD1. This CDR3 spans 15 amino acids. Germline V CDR1 and CDR2: SGHRS, YFSETQ. The J segment lost 7 bases and the V segment lost 4 bases, leaving 10 bases of the junction unmatched. Here the CDR3 DNA reads TGCGCCAGCAGCCCCAAACAGGGGGCGTTTAATACGCAGTATTTT. This encodes CASSPKQGAFNTQYF.

This clone was seen just once. The chain employs TRBV7-8 and TRBJ2-1; D might be TRBD2 (6 bases). The V gene's germline CDR1 is SGHVS and CDR2 FQNEAQ. V was trimmed by 5 bases and J by 5 bases, leaving 19 bases between them. The CDR3 totals 16 residues. The CDR3 loop reads CASSPRFRRDNNEQFF. CDR3 coding DNA: TGTGCCAGCAGCCCCCGCTTTAGGAGGGATAACAATGAGCAGTTCTTC.

The rearrangement joins TRBV30 to TRBJ1-5, with 7 positions matching TRBD1. The V and J ends lost 1 base and 0 bases, in that order; junction bases with no gene match: 3. CDR3 length: 15 amino acids. Germline V gives CDR1 GTSNPN, CDR2 SVGIG (reference sequence). The CDR3 spells CAWSGGQSSNQPQHF. DNA for the CDR3: TGTGCCTGGAGTGGGGGACAGAGTAGCAATCAGCCCCAGCATTTT.

The chain carries TRBV27 and TRBJ1-2; the match to TRBD1 covers 7 bases. This CDR3 has 15 amino acids. The ends lost 5 bases at V and 4 bases at J; junction bases unmatched: 10. Germline V gives CDR1 MNHEY, CDR2 SMNVEV (reference sequence). As DNA, the CDR3 is TGTGCCAGCAGTGTTACAGGGGTTCGGAGCTATGGCTACACCTTC. Translating gives CASSVTGVRSYGYTF.

V usage is TRBV12-3 or TRBV12-4 and J usage is TRBJ2-2; D remains unclear. V shed 7 bases and J shed 4 bases, with 10 bases lying between them. This CDR3 has 13 residues. The CDR3 nucleotides read TGTGCCAGCAACCTCGTGAGCACCGGGGAGCTGTTTTTT. The encoded protein is CASNLVSTGELFF.

The chain has TRBV7-2 and TRBJ1-2; D not certain. This CDR3 spans 11 amino acids. Per germline, CDR1 SGHTA and CDR2 FQGNSA. Trimming left V 3 bases short and J 6 bases short, with 5 bases between. For the CDR3, the DNA is TGTGCCAGCAGCTTCCTAGATGGCTACACCTTC. It translates to CASSFLDGYTF.

The chain joins TRBV9 to TRBJ2-2, with D unresolved. Trimming removed 0 bases from V and 6 bases from J, with 6 bases in between. The CDR3 totals 13 residues. Germline assignment: CDR1 SGDLS and CDR2 YYNGEE. The CDR3 DNA sequence: TGTGCCAGCAGCGTAGCCCGAGCCGGGGAGCTGTTTTTT. It translates to CASSVARAGELFF.

The chain combines TRBV7-2 with TRBJ1-6, with D unresolved. CDR3 length: 15 residues. V gave up 1 base and J gave up 6 bases, with 10 bases separating them. CDR1 is SGHTA, CDR2 FQGNSA, per germline. The CDR3 nucleotides read TGTGCCAGCAGCTTAGGGGCGGGTGGTAATTCACCCCTCCACTTT. Its translation: CASSLGAGGNSPLHF.

This chain joins TRBV28 and TRBJ1-2; 9 bases fit TRBD1. The CDR3 totals 14 residues. CDR1 MDHEN and CDR2 SYDVKM come from the germline V gene. With 4 bases clipped from V and 8 bases from J, the junction kept 8 bases outside the gene matches. The DNA of the CDR3 is TGTGCCAGCAGTTACAGGGGGCGATTAGCGGGCTACACCTTC. Its protein product is CASSYRGRLAGYTF.

The chain uses TRBV19 and TRBJ2-2, with D perhaps TRBD2 (5 bases). CDR1 is LNHDA, CDR2 SQIVND, per germline (reference sequence). CDR3 length: 16 amino acids. V was cut by 2 bases and J by 1 base, with 11 bases left in between. CDR3 protein: CASSIRSGLNTGELFF. CDR3 DNA: TGTGCCAGTAGTATAAGGAGCGGTCTGAACACCGGGGAGCTGTTTTTT.

The gene calls are TRBV7-2 and TRBJ2-2, with 14 positions matching TRBD2. V was pared by 4 bases and J by 4 bases, with 5 bases of the junction left unmatched. The CDR3 sequence is 17 residues long. CDR1 and CDR2 (germline): SGHTA, FQGNSA. CDR3 loop: CASSYPTSGGATGELFF. The CDR3 DNA reads as TGTGCCAGCAGCTATCCGACTAGCGGGGGGGCCACCGGGGAGCTGTTTTTT.

This chain joins TRBV3-1 (or the pseudogene TRBV3-2) and TRBJ2-7; D is possibly TRBD1 (7 bases). CDR3 length equals 15 residues. V gave up 2 bases and J gave up 3 bases, with 14 bases separating them. Germline assignment: CDR1 LGHDT and CDR2 YNNKEL (reference sequence). Here the CDR3 reads CASSQSWQGGYEQYF. CDR3 DNA: TGTGCCAGCAGCCAATCCTGGCAGGGGGGCTACGAGCAGTACTTC.

The V call is TRBV6-5, the J call TRBJ2-7; 11 bases are shared with TRBD2. Germline V gene lookup returns CDR1 MNHEY and CDR2 SVGAGI. The CDR3 is 15 amino acids. V was clipped by 8 bases and J by 0 bases; unmatched bases: 6. The CDR3: CASARLAGSSYEQYF. CDR3 bases: TGTGCCAGCGCCCGACTAGCGGGGAGCTCCTACGAGCAGTACTTC.

This chain joins TRBV28 and TRBJ1-4; 7 bases are a match to TRBD1. The CDR3 consists of 16 residues. Germline V gene lookup returns CDR1 MDHEN and CDR2 SYDVKM. With 6 bases clipped from V and 6 bases from J, the junction kept 13 bases outside the gene matches. CDR3 nucleotide sequence: TGTGCCAGCAGGGTCAGGAGGGGGCGCGGGGATGAAAAACTGTTTTTT. The encoded protein is CASRVRRGRGDEKLFF.

This clone has just one count. The CDR3 here is CAASGTESPFDTDTQYF. CDR3 sequence (DNA): TGTGCAGCTTCCGGGACAGAATCTCCCTTTGACACAGATACGCAGTATTTT. This chain links TRBV5-4 with TRBJ2-3, with TRBD1 matching over 7 bases. CDR1 is SGHNT, CDR2 YYREEE, per germline (reference sequence). The CDR3 runs to 17 residues.

The chain employs TRBV24-1 and TRBJ2-3; 10 bases fit TRBD2. The V segment lost 1 base and the J segment 2 bases; nucleotides outside the gene matches: 5. CDR3 size: 17 residues. CDR1 is KGHDR and CDR2 is SFDVKD in the germline V gene. The CDR3 sequence is CATSDLALAGNTDTQYF. The CDR3 coding sequence is TGTGCCACCAGTGATTTAGCACTAGCGGGGAACACAGATACGCAGTATTTT.

This chain joins TRBV5-1 and TRBJ2-2; 14 nucleotides match TRBD2. The CDR3 contains 18 residues. The J segment lost 1 base and the V segment lost 4 bases, leaving 6 bases of the junction unmatched. Germline V lookup: CDR1 SGHRS, CDR2 YFSETQ. The DNA for the CDR3 is TGCGCCAGCAGCCGGGACGGACTAGCGGGGGGGAACACCGGGGAGCTGTTTTTT. The encoded protein is CASSRDGLAGGNTGELFF.

This clone was recorded only once. The V gene is TRBV28, the J gene TRBJ2-7, with TRBD1 matching over 9 bases. Germline trimming cut 6 bases from V and 4 bases from J; bases unmatched to any gene: 7. This CDR3 is built from 14 residues. Germline V gives CDR1 MDHEN, CDR2 SYDVKM. The CDR3 coding sequence is TGTGCCAGCAGATGGGGACAGGGCCTTTACGAGCAGTACTTC. It translates to CASRWGQGLYEQYF.

V usage is TRBV6-1 and J usage is TRBJ2-1, with TRBD2 identical over 13 bases. This CDR3 spans 18 amino acids. Per the germline V gene, CDR1 is MNHNS and CDR2 is SASEGT. After removal of 1 base from V and 7 bases from J, the junction contained 10 bases not matched to a gene. CDR3 residues: CASSEGSRGLAGRNEQFF. The DNA of the CDR3 is TGTGCCAGCAGTGAAGGGAGCCGGGGACTAGCGGGGAGAAATGAGCAGTTCTTC.

This sequence joins TRBV9 and TRBJ2-3, with 12 bases identical to TRBD1. Germline-derived CDR1 and CDR2 are SGDLS and YYNGEE. This CDR3 has 17 amino acids. V was pared by 0 bases and J by 4 bases, with 6 bases of the junction left unmatched. CDR3 region: CASSVGGTGGLADTQYF. As DNA, the CDR3 is TGTGCCAGCAGCGTAGGGGGGACAGGGGGCCTGGCAGATACGCAGTATTTT.

This chain connects TRBV30 to TRBJ2-1, with 8 positions matching TRBD2. CDR1 GTSNPN and CDR2 SVGIG come from the germline V gene (reference sequence). This CDR3 contains 15 residues. J lost 2 bases, V lost 3 bases, and 6 bases had no gene match. CDR3 sequence: CAWRAGLGAYNEQFF. The CDR3 DNA sequence: TGTGCCTGGAGGGCGGGACTAGGGGCCTACAATGAGCAGTTCTTC.

In nucleotides, the CDR3 is TGTGCCTCTAGGGAAGGACGAGGGAGCAATCAGCCCCAGCATTTT. It translates to CASREGRGSNQPQHF. The chain employs TRBV5-5 and TRBJ1-5; D uncertain. There are 15 residues in the CDR3. CDR1 and CDR2 from the germline V gene are SGHKS and YYEKEE (reference sequence). Trimming shortened V by 10 bases and J by 1 base, and 18 bases separated the two germline ends.

This chain connects TRBV4-3 to TRBJ2-3, with D tentatively TRBD2 (6 bases). The CDR3 covers 16 residues. Per the germline V gene, CDR1 is LGHNA and CDR2 is YSLEER. V was shortened by 0 bases and J by 7 bases, with 17 bases between the two germline ends. The CDR3 nucleotides read TGCGCCAGCAGCCAAGATACCAGCGGGCCGGCGTATACGCAGTATTTT. Its protein product is CASSQDTSGPAYTQYF.

V gene TRBV4-2 combines with J gene TRBJ1-1, with D tentatively TRBD1 (5 bases). There are 15 residues in the CDR3. Germline CDR1 reads LGHNA; CDR2 reads YNFKEQ. V was clipped by 0 bases and J by 3 bases, with 11 bases between them. CDR3 bases: TGTGCCAGCAGCCAAGAGCAGGGTAGGGACACTGAAGCTTTCTTT. This encodes CASSQEQGRDTEAFF.

The chain has TRBV11-3 and TRBJ2-2; 7 positions agree with TRBD2. CDR3 length: 17 amino acids. V shed 1 base and J 3 bases; nucleotides not matched to a gene: 8. Germline loops: CDR1 SGHNT, CDR2 YENEEA. For the CDR3, the DNA is TGTGCCAGCAGCTTAGTCGGCGGGAGTAGGTACACCGGGGAGCTGTTTTTT. As protein: CASSLVGGSRYTGELFF.

The J gene is TRBJ1-6, the V gene TRBV27; maybe TRBD1 (5 bases). The CDR3 consists of 14 residues. V was cut by 8 bases and J by 8 bases, with 16 bases left in between. Germline assignment: CDR1 MNHEY and CDR2 SMNVEV (reference sequence). Written as DNA, the CDR3 is TGTGCCAGCGGGTCGGGGGGGATGGATTCACCCCTCCACTTT. Its protein is CASGSGGMDSPLHF.

V and J are TRBV27 and TRBJ1-4; 8 nucleotides match TRBD1. Germline lookup yields CDR1 MNHEY and CDR2 SMNVEV (reference sequence). The J segment lost 5 bases and the V segment lost 4 bases, leaving 9 bases of the junction unmatched. There are 16 residues in the CDR3. CDR3: CASSWGTGTGNEKLFF. The CDR3 coding sequence is TGTGCCAGCAGTTGGGGAACCGGGACAGGAAATGAAAAACTGTTTTTT.